Included here is one T cell receptor beta chain sequence, with context. The germline V gene has CDR1 SGHAT and CDR2 FQDESV (reference sequence). Trimming took off 7 bases at V and 6 bases at J, with 27 bases between the two ends. The CDR3 runs 17 residues. This entry comes from a study of T cell changes during pregnancy in multiple sclerosis. Only in-frame clones appear in the TCRdb table, and some are missing; sequencing was by immunoSEQ multiplex PCR. The table lists over 90,000 clones, 91% of them singletons, with 0.85% to 0.95% in the top ten. The source of this sequence is a female donor with multiple sclerosis, enrolled in a pregnancy study. The sample in question was peripheral blood, obtained before pregnancy. The V call is TRBV11-1, the J call TRBJ1-1, with a weak D call TRBD1 (6 bases). The CDR3 spells CASNPAGDRFAIPEAFF. The DNA of the CDR3 is TGTGCCAGCAACCCTGCGGGTGACAGGTTCGCCATCCCTGAAGCTTTCTTT.